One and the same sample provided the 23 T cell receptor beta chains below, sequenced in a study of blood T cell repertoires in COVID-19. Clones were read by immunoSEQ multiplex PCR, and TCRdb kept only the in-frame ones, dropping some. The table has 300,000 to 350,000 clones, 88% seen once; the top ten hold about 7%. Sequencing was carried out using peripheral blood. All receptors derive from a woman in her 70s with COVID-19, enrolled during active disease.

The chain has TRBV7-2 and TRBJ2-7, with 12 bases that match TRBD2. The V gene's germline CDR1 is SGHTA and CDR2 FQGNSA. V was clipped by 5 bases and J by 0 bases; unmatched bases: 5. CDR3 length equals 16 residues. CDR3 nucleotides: TGTGCCAGCAGCCGGCTAGCGGGGGGGAGCTCCTACGAGCAGTACTTC. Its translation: CASSRLAGGSSYEQYF.

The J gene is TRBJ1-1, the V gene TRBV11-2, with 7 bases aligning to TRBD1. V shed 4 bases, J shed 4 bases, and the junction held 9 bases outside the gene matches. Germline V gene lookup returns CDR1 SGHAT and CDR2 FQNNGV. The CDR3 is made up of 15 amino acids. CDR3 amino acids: CASSSPTGTGTEAFF. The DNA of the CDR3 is TGTGCCAGCAGCTCACCGACAGGGACGGGCACTGAAGCTTTCTTT.

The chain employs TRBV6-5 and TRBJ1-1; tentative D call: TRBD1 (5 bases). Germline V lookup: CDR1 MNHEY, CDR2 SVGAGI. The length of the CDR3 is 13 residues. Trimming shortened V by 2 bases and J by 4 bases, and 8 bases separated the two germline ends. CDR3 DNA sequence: TGTGCCAGCAGTTACACCCAGGGCACTGAAGCTTTCTTT. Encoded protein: CASSYTQGTEAFF.

CDR3: CASSIRRSGTEAFF. CDR3 in DNA: TGTGCCAGTAGTATAAGGCGGTCTGGAACTGAAGCTTTCTTT. V is TRBV19 and J is TRBJ1-1; no clear D gene. The V end was cut by 2 bases, the J end by 5 bases, with 12 bases between. This CDR3 region has 14 residues. Germline CDR1 and CDR2: LNHDA and SQIVND (reference sequence).

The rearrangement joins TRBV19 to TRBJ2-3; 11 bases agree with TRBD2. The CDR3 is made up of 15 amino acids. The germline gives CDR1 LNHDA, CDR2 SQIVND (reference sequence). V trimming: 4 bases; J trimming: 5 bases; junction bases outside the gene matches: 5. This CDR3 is CASSTTSGGVDTQYF. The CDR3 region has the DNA TGTGCCAGTAGTACTACTAGCGGGGGAGTAGATACGCAGTATTTT.

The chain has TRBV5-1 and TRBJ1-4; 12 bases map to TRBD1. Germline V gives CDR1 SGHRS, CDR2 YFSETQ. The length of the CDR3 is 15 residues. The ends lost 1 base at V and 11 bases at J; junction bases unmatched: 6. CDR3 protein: CASSLTGTGGDKLFF. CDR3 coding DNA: TGCGCCAGCAGCTTGACCGGGACAGGGGGCGACAAACTGTTTTTT. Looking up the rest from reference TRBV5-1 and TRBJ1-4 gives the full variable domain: KAGVTQTPRYLIKTRGQQVTLSCSPISGHRSVSWYQQTPGQGLQFLFEYFSETQRNKGNFPGRFSGRQFSNSRSEMNVSTLELGDSALYLCASSLTGTGGDKLFFGSGTQLSVL.

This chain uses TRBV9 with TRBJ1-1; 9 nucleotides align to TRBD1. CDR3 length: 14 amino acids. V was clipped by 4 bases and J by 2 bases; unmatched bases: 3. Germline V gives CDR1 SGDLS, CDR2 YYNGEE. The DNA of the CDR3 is TGTGCCAGCAGCCAGACAGGGGGAAACACTGAAGCTTTCTTT. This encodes CASSQTGGNTEAFF.

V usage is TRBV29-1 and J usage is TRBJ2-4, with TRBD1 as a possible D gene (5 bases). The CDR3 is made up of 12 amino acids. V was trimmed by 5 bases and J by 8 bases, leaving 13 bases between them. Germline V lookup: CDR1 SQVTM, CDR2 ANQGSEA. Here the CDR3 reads CSVWGQGDIQYF. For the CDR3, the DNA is TGCAGCGTTTGGGGTCAAGGGGACATTCAGTACTTC.

CDR3 coding DNA: TGTGCCTGGAGTGCCCTCGCCGGGACTAACTACGAGCAGTACTTC. This sequence encodes CAWSALAGTNYEQYF. This sequence joins TRBV30 and TRBJ2-7, with 7 nucleotides matching TRBD2. Germline trimming cut 1 base from V and 3 bases from J; bases unmatched to any gene: 9. The CDR3 spans 15 residues. In germline, CDR1 is GTSNPN, CDR2 SVGIG (reference sequence).

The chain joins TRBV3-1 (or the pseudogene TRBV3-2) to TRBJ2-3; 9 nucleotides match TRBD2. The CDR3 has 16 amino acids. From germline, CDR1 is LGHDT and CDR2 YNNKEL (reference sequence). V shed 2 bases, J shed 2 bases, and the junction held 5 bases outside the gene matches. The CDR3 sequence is CASSQIAGASTDTQYF. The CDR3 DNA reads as TGTGCCAGCAGCCAAATAGCGGGGGCCTCCACAGATACGCAGTATTTT.

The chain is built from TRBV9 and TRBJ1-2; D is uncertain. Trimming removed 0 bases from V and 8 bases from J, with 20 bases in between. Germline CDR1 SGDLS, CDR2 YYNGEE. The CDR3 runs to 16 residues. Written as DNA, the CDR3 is TGTGCCAGCAGCGTAGGGGGAGGGCCGAGCTACCGAGGCTACACCTTC. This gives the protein CASSVGGGPSYRGYTF.

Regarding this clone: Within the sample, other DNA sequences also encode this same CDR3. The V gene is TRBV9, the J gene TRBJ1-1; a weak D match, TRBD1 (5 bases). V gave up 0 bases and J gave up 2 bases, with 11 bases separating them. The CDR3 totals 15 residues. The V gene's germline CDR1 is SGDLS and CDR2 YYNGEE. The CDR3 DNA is TGTGCCAGCAGCGTAGATGGGCAGGGTAACACTGAAGCTTTCTTT. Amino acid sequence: CASSVDGQGNTEAFF.

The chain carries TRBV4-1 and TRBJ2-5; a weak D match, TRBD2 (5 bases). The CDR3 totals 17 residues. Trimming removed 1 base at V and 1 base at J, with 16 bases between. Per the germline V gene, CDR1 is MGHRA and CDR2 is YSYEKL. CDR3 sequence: CASSQGISGPSQETQYF. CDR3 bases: TGCGCCAGCAGCCAAGGGATAAGCGGACCGTCCCAAGAGACCCAGTACTTC.

CDR3 loop: CASTFSGTDTQYF. The CDR3 coding sequence is TGTGCCAGCACCTTCAGCGGGACAGATACGCAGTATTTT. V and J are TRBV7-9 and TRBJ2-3, with D possibly matching TRBD2 (6 bases). Looked up from germline, CDR1 is SEHNR and CDR2 is FQNEAQ (reference sequence). V gave up 7 bases and J gave up 3 bases, with 11 bases separating them. The CDR3 covers 13 residues.

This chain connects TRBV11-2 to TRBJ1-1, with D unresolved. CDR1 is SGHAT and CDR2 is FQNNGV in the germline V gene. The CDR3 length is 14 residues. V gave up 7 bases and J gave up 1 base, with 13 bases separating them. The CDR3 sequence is CASNRRTGNTEAFF. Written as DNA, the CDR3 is TGTGCCAGCAACCGCCGGACTGGGAACACTGAAGCTTTCTTT.

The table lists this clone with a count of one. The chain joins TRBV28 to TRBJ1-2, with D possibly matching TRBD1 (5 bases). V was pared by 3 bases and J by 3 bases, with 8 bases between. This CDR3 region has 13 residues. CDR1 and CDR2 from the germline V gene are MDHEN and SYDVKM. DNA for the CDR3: TGTGCCAGCAGTTTGGAGGGGCACTATGGCTACACCTTC. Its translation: CASSLEGHYGYTF.

CDR3 in DNA: TGCGCCAGCAGCCTAGGGGAGCGGGGTGAAGCTTTCTTT. Its translation: CASSLGERGEAFF. V usage is TRBV4-1 and J usage is TRBJ1-1; weak D call: TRBD1 (5 bases). This CDR3 region has 13 residues. Germline V gene lookup returns CDR1 MGHRA and CDR2 YSYEKL. V shed 4 bases and J shed 7 bases, with 13 bases lying between them.

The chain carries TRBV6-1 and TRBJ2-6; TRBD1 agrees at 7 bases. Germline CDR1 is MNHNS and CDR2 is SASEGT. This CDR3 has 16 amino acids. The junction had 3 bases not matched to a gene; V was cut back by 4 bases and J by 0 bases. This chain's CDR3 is CASSADRASGANVLTF. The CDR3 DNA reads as TGTGCCAGCAGTGCCGACAGGGCCTCTGGGGCCAACGTCCTGACTTTC.

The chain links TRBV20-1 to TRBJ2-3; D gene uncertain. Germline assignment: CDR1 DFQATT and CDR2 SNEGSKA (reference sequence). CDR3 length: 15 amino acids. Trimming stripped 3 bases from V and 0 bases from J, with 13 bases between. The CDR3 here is CSASSGSTSTDTQYF. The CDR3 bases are TGCAGTGCTAGTTCCGGTTCCACTAGCACAGATACGCAGTATTTT.

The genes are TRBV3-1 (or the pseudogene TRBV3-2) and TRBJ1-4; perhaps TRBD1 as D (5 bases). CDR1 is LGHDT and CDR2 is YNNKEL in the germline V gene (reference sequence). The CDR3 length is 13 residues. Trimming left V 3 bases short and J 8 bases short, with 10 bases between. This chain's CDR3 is CASSQGLSEKLFF. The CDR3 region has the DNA TGTGCCAGCAGCCAGGGGCTCAGCGAAAAACTGTTTTTT.

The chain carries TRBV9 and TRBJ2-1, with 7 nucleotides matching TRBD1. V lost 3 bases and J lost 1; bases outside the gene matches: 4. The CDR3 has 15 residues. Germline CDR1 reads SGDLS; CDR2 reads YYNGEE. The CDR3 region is CASSGQGMSYNEQFF. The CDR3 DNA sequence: TGTGCCAGCAGCGGACAGGGTATGTCCTACAATGAGCAGTTCTTC.

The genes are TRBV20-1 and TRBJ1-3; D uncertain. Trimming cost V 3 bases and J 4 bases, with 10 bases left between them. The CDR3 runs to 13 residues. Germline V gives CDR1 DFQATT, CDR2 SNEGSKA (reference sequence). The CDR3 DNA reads TGCAGTGCTAGTGGAGGGCCCGGAAACACCATATATTTT. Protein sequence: CSASGGPGNTIYF.

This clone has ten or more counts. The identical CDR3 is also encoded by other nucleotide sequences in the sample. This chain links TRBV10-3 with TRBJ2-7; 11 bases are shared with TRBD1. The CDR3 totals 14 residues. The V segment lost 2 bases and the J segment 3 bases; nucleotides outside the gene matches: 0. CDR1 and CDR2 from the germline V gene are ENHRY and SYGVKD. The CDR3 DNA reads TGTGCCATCAGTGAGGGGACAGGGGGCTACGAGCAGTACTTC. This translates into CAISEGTGGYEQYF.